This TCR beta chain was identified during a study of shared clonotypes between healthy human individuals. Study in general: The composition of the donors was two women and a few men aged 18 to 49. Donors had three CD4 naive, three CD4 memory, two CD8 naive and one CD8 memory plate apiece.

The V gene's germline CDR1 is SGHTA and CDR2 FQGNSA. Trimming left V 2 bases short and J 10 bases short, with 15 bases between. This CDR3 is built from 14 residues. TCRdb's table, derived via immunoSEQ multiplex PCR, lists solely in-frame clones and lacks some. Of around 300,000 clones in the sample, roughly 84% were seen once. As to this clone: Its antigen is still unknown.

Study-wide results and caveats: Only blood was sampled; tissue repertoires likely differ.

The chain has TRBV7-2 and TRBJ2-1; D is perhaps TRBD1 or TRBD2 (5 bases each). Sample: memory CD8+ T cells sorted from blood. Described subset: CD45RO+ cells pooled with CCR7-negative TemRA cells. This sequence originates from a man younger than 35 in good health. CDR3 residues: CASSLPVGVVEQFF. CDR3 bases: TGTGCCAGCAGCTTACCGGTGGGGGTGGTCGAGCAGTTCTTC.